This TCR beta chain stems from a study of Graves' ophthalmopathy and Graves' hyperthyroidism. This clonotype was recorded at least ten times. The trim removed 3 bases at V and 8 bases at J, leaving 6 bases unmatched. Germline V gives CDR1 SGHAT, CDR2 FQDESV (reference sequence). CDR3 size: 13 residues. Amplification from RNA transcripts yielded the TCR beta CDR3 regions. RT-PCR was first run with HTBI primers, then multiplex PCR in a second round. TCRdb ran MiXCR on the multiplex PCR reads and lists one entry per CDR3 protein. The sample contains almost 750,000 distinct CDR3 sequences, approximately 40% of which appear only once.

The sample consisted of peripheral blood. This clonotype was obtained from an adult man with Graves' ophthalmopathy. The J gene is TRBJ1-2, the V gene TRBV11-1; TRBD1 agrees at 7 bases. CDR3 amino acids: CASSFPTGSGYTF. The CDR3 DNA sequence: TGTGCCAGCAGCTTCCCGACAGGGAGCGGCTACACCTTC.